This T cell receptor (beta chain) was sequenced in a study of naive and memory T cell subsets (dated by TCRdb to about 2017). About the full investigation: The figure summarizing these samples reported approximately ten blood donors, 7 tuberculin skin test biopsies and 3 saline control biopsies. Skin biopsies were collected from tuberculin skin test sites or from saline-injected control sites and were processed for RNA extraction as previously described. PCR2 was typically performed as a SYBR Green qPCR that was stopped at a set threshold, although end-point PCR (approximately 6 cycles) could be used instead for low-input samples. Points the paper makes about the study in general: Skin biopsy collection and RNA processing details were not given in the paper but referenced to earlier studies. TCR sequences were reportedly obtained from both types of skin biopsy, with many more TCRs found at tuberculin skin test sites. Higher TCR numbers at tuberculin skin test sites were interpreted as T cell infiltration of a delayed type IV hypersensitivity reaction. The potential sensitivity of the RNA-based method to TCR transcript changes with T cell activation and differentiation was acknowledged.

The meaning of the sample's treatment or condition label: skin biopsy from PPD injection site in Mantoux-positive individual. Using 3' ligation of a UMI-containing oligonucleotide to TCR cDNA, the study laid out a robust and sensitive protocol to amplify, sequence and analyze TCRs. The tuberculin skin test biopsies were taken from PPD-injected sites in individuals who had a positive Mantoux test. Total RNA, without cell sorting, was DNase treated with RQ1 DNase before reverse transcription, targeting about 1 to 1000 ng input. Skin biopsy and whole blood libraries were made to test pipeline robustness in samples where T cells form a minority population. The library was generated by UMI-ligation and nested PCR. The ligated cDNA was amplified by four rounds of PCR, in which nested alpha and beta constant region primers were used together with the SP2 primer. TCR RNA was reverse transcribed with SuperScript IV using alpha and beta constant region primers for the blood and skin samples. T4 RNA ligase 1 was used to ligate an oligonucleotide containing the Illumina SP2 primer and a UMI to the 3' end of the cDNA. To prevent hairpin formation, the 12-nucleotide UMI was made up of two random hexamers with an eight-base spacer between them. From the second PCR onward, the TCR alpha and beta chain libraries were handled separately, and dual indexing was used for multiplexing. After pooling, the indexed libraries were analyzed by capillary electrophoresis and sequenced on either an Illumina MiSeq or NextSeq. To boost base diversity and improve cluster recognition, PhiX DNA at 5-7% was spiked into the libraries. Concerning the study's data processing: UMIs were extracted from read 2 by Demultiplexor and combined with the TCR sequence from read 1, and reads were split according to sample indices. V and J genes and V-J junctions were identified by Decombinator, which gave every TCR a five-part identifier that included V and J deletions. Collapsinator relied on UMIs to correct both sequencing errors and PCR amplification heterogeneity, producing a UMI-based abundance for each TCR. CDR3Translator converted identifiers to nucleotide sequence, translated to amino acids, and extracted CDR3 regions using terminal motifs. Error-corrected alpha and beta TCR counts from blood and skin were compared after normalization to input RNA amount. TCRdb cleaned the public reads at Q25 with fastp, built clones with MiXCR and kept in-frame beta chains. Identical CDR3 proteins give one entry, which carries the most common genes and DNA. Here the V and J calls rest on TCRdb's processing, not on the authors' analysis. The sample table records around 13,000 distinct CDR3 sequences; under 6.5% of these occur just once. The ten largest clones take up 8.2% of the sample.

Trimming at the junction amounts to 1 base on V and 5 bases on J, and the germline ends lie 7 bases apart. The CDR3 covers 13 residues, taking in both the cysteine and the phenylalanine. The CDR3 DNA has 39 bases and is translated from base 1. Per the germline V gene (reference sequence), LNHDA is the CDR1 and SQIVND is the CDR2. This clonotype was seen many times. Its specific antigen is unknown. No much larger clone is present one base from it, and per-base qualities are unavailable. Source: skin, taken from a tuberculin skin test site. The chain is assembled from TRBV19 and TRBJ2-3; the best D guess is TRBD2, with 5 bases matching. The sequence was collected from an adult in good health. The CDR3 in this case is CASSIAGLDTQYF. DNA sequence: TGTGCCAGTAGTATAGCCGGACTAGATACGCAGTATTTT.